This TCR beta chain derives from a study of CD8+ T cells in alopecia areata. RNA, once extracted, was reverse transcribed into cDNA for use as the sequencing template. Produced via immunoSEQ multiplex PCR; TCRdb's table is partial and in-frame only. In the table there are 210,000 or so clones, approximately 65% of which are singletons. V was clipped by 2 bases and J by 7 bases; unmatched bases: 7. Germline CDR1 and CDR2: SGHDN and FVKESK. The CDR3 loop spans 15 amino acids. Treatment of the sample: oral pan-JAK inhibitor, 5-10 mg twice daily. The receptor comes from a human donor with alopecia areata. The rearrangement joins TRBV14 to TRBJ2-3; TRBD2 agrees at 9 bases. The sample here was CD4+ T cells sorted from blood, taken at roughly week 45, from a patient treated with tofacitinib. CDR3 coding DNA: TGTGCCAGCAGCCAACAGCGGGGGGAACGGAATACGCAGTATTTT. Translation gives CASSQQRGERNTQYF.